This TCR beta chain derives from a study of T cells in Graves' hyperthyroidism and ophthalmopathy. The TCR beta CDR3 regions underwent amplification using RNA transcripts as the source. The HTBI primer set was used in a first-round RT-PCR of the TCR CDR3. MiXCR, applied by TCRdb to the multiplex PCR reads, yields one record per CDR3 protein. The sample includes 470,000 or so distinct CDR3 sequences, around 21% of them seen just once. From germline, CDR1 is MDHEN and CDR2 SYDVKM. The V and J ends lost 3 bases and 0 bases respectively, with 15 bases between them. This CDR3 has 16 residues. In its sample, this clonotype was seen many times.

The specimen was blood. The genes are TRBV28 and TRBJ2-7, with a weak D call TRBD2 (6 bases). The source is a man between 18 and 35 years old with Graves' hyperthyroidism. The CDR3 bases are TGTGCCAGCAGTTTCGGGACTCTAGACAACTCCTACGAGCAGTACTTC. Translation: CASSFGTLDNSYEQYF.